This entry lists 6 T cell receptor beta chains sequenced from one sample in a study of OX40 agonist ivuxolimab in advanced cancers. Measured with immunoSEQ multiplex PCR; TCRdb has only the in-frame clones, and not every one. The repertoire holds approximately 74,000 clones, with about 88% as singletons. The source was CD4+ or CD8+ T cells sorted from blood, collected in a trial of the OX40 agonist ivuxolimab. All receptors derive from an adult with an advanced solid tumor such as melanoma, head and neck, liver or kidney cancer.

The chain uses TRBV5-6 and TRBJ2-1; D is unresolved. Trimming removed 6 bases at V and 0 bases at J, with 10 bases between. The V gene's germline CDR1 is SGHDT and CDR2 YYEEEE. CDR3 length: 14 residues. For the CDR3, the DNA is TGTGCCAGCACCGTTACGAGCTCCTACAATGAGCAGTTCTTC. It yields the protein CASTVTSSYNEQFF. The full variable domain, completed using reference TRBV5-6 and TRBJ2-1, is DAGVTQSPTHLIKTRGQQVTLRCSPKSGHDTVSWYQQALGQGPQFIFQYYEEEERQRGNFPDRFSGHQFPNYSSELNVNALLLGDSALYLCASTVTSSYNEQFFGPGTRLTVL.

J is TRBJ2-3 and V is TRBV14; D unresolved. V was trimmed by 5 bases and J by 4 bases, leaving 13 bases between them. The CDR3 has 14 amino acids. The germline V gene has CDR1 SGHDN and CDR2 FVKESK. For the CDR3, the DNA is TGTGCCAGCAGCTTGGCCCGCCGGGCAGATACGCAGTATTTT. It specifies CASSLARRADTQYF. The full variable domain, its missing parts supplied by reference TRBV14 and TRBJ2-3, is EAGVTQFPSHSVIEKGQTVTLRCDPISGHDNLYWYRRVMGKEIKFLLHFVKESKQDESGMPNNRFLAERTGGTYSTLKVQPAELEDSGVYFCASSLARRADTQYFGPGTRLTVL.

The rearrangement joins TRBV7-8 to TRBJ2-7; TRBD1 aligns across 7 bases. Germline values: CDR1 SGHVS, CDR2 FQNEAQ. Trimming cost V 5 bases and J 0 bases; bases outside gene matches: 4. The CDR3 consists of 14 residues. The CDR3 region is CASSTDRVSYEQYF. The CDR3 nucleotides read TGTGCCAGCAGCACCGACAGGGTCTCCTACGAGCAGTACTTC.

The V call is TRBV5-5, the J call TRBJ1-1; weak D call: TRBD1 (5 bases). Germline-derived CDR1 and CDR2 are SGHKS and YYEKEE (reference sequence). This CDR3 comprises 16 residues. V was pared by 5 bases and J by 3 bases, with 20 bases between. DNA of the CDR3: TGTGCCAGCAGGGGGGGTAAGGGGCCGTGGGACACTGAAGCTTTCTTT. Protein: CASRGGKGPWDTEAFF.

The gene calls are TRBV10-3 and TRBJ2-7; tentatively, D is TRBD1 (6 bases). The germline V gene encodes CDR1 ENHRY and CDR2 SYGVKD. The CDR3 spans 15 residues. The V end was cut by 2 bases, the J end by 1 base, with 12 bases between. The CDR3 coding sequence is TGTGCCATCAGTGAGGTGAGGGGGACATCCTACGAGCAGTACTTC. It yields the protein CAISEVRGTSYEQYF.

V usage is TRBV6-1 and J usage is TRBJ2-7, with D possibly matching TRBD1 (6 bases). The length of the CDR3 is 13 residues. Germline loops: CDR1 MNHNS, CDR2 SASEGT. Trimming shortened V by 11 bases and J by 5 bases, and 19 bases separated the two germline ends. The CDR3 loop reads CASNQGYRDEQYF. CDR3 nucleotides: TGTGCCTCGAATCAGGGTTACAGGGACGAGCAGTACTTC.